This T cell receptor beta chain was sequenced for a study of blood T cell repertoires in COVID-19. Method: immunoSEQ multiplex PCR; TCRdb's copy keeps in-frame clones and lacks some. The repertoire holds 150,000 to 200,000 clones, with 80% to 90% as singletons. The sequencing input was peripheral blood. This clonotype originated in a man between 18 and 35 years old who had recovered from COVID-19.

The CDR3 here is CASTFRAGVPHEQYF. Written as DNA, the CDR3 is TGTGCCAGCACCTTCCGGGCGGGAGTTCCCCACGAGCAGTACTTC. The chain has TRBV7-9 and TRBJ2-7; 7 bases are shared with TRBD2. Looked up from germline, CDR1 is SEHNR and CDR2 is FQNEAQ (reference sequence). The CDR3 covers 15 residues. V lost 7 bases, J lost 5 bases, and 14 bases stayed unmatched.